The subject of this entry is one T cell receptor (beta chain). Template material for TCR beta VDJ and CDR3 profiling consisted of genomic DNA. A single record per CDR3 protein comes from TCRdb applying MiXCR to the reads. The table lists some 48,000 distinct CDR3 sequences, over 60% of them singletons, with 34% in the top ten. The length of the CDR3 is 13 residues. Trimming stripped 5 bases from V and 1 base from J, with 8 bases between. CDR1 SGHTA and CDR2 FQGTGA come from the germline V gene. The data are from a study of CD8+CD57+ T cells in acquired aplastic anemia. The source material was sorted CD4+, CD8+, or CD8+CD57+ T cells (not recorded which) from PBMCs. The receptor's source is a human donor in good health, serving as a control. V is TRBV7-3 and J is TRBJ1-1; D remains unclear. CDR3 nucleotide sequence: TGTGCCAGCAGCCCACACCCGAACACTGAAGCTTTCTTT. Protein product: CASSPHPNTEAFF.